This TCR beta chain appears in the sequencing data of a study of T cells in Graves' hyperthyroidism and ophthalmopathy. V was cut by 5 bases and J by 14 bases, with 18 bases left in between. CDR3 length: 13 residues. This clonotype turned up a few times. What was amplified from RNA transcripts were TCR beta CDR3 regions. The HTBI set primed first-round TCR CDR3 RT-PCR. TCRdb fed the multiplex PCR reads into MiXCR, producing one record per CDR3 protein. The sample includes about 500,000 distinct CDR3 sequences, about 46% seen only once; the top ten take about 40%. The source material was peripheral blood or thyroid tissue (not recorded which). This chain joins TRBV12-3 or TRBV12-4 and TRBJ1-4; tentatively, D is TRBD1 (5 bases). The clonotype originates from an adult woman with Graves' disease, either hyperthyroidism or ophthalmopathy (not recorded which). The CDR3 DNA reads as TGTGCCAGCAGTCCCTCCTGGGGGGAACGGCTGTTTTTT. Amino acids: CASSPSWGERLFF.